One T cell receptor (beta chain) is described in this entry. Its cognate antigen has yet to be identified. No base-level quality is on record; no much larger clone is a single base apart. After around 10 days of culture, CD4+ T cells were isolated with the EasySep CD4+ T cell isolation kit. Two doses of either the BNT162b2 or the mRNA-1273 mRNA SARS-CoV-2 vaccine were administered to participants. The absence of prior SARS-CoV-2 infection in healthy vaccine recipients was confirmed by negative nucleocapsid antibodies before and after vaccination. On days 3 and 7, half of the culture medium was replaced with fresh IL-2-containing medium. Unless noted otherwise, every peptide stimulation condition was cultured in triplicate wells. Using Ficoll-Paque Plus gradient centrifugation, PBMC were separated from whole blood and then either used fresh or cryopreserved at -140C. The QIAamp micro DNA kit was used to extract genomic DNA from the cultured CD4+ T cells.

The library was prepared using the immunoSEQ multiplex PCR assay. TCR beta CDR3 sequencing was performed on DNA from the cultured, isolated CD4+ T cells. The study's processing was this. The analysis removed non-productive TCR sequences, trimmed reads to the CDR3 region, and retained only CDR3s that were 7 or more amino acids long. The MANAFEST web app was used to identify antigen-specific clonotypes by comparing expansion in peptide wells with expansion in reference cultures. For clones to be considered positive, expansion at FDR<0.05 versus reference and all other wells, an odds ratio above 5, and a frequency above 0.1% in two replicate wells were required. Clonotypes significantly expanded in SARS-CoV-2 spike wells and in at least one common cold coronavirus spike condition were defined as cross-reactive. CDR3 similarity was assessed by Levenshtein distance with the stringdist R package, and unrooted trees were built with ape in R 3.6.1. Held by TCRdb, this immuneACCESS table contains in-frame sequences only and omits some clones. Under half of the omission traces to an unresolved V gene where checked; the cause of the rest is unknown. V and J calls and clone size are as listed in that table; D and trimming were resolved from the DNA. The sample data list some 47,000 clones, and roughly 72% of these were observed just once. The ten top clones hold around 6.7% of the sample.

The record originates from a study of vaccination effects on CD4 cells after COVID-19 (dated by TCRdb to between 2021 and 2024). About the full investigation: To identify antigen-specific CD4+ T cell clonotypes by their expansion, the ViraFEST assay first stimulated PBMC with viral peptide pools and then applied TCR sequencing. Post-vaccine samples across the study were collected a median of 72 days after the second dose, with a range of 14 to 241. Fewer than 2.5 million PBMC per well were cultured in IMDM with about 4.8% human AB serum, 8.5 to 10 IU/ml IL-2 and gentamicin, plus 10 ug/ml peptides. The study compared SARS-CoV-2 spike-specific CD4+ TCR repertoires before and after mRNA vaccination in COVID-19 convalescent patients and infection-naive vaccine recipients. Altogether, roughly 10 COVID-19 convalescent patients and several SARS-CoV-2-naive healthy vaccine recipients made up the full study. In the study, cultures from other donors were sequenced using the Oncomine TCR Beta short-read assay on an Illumina iSeq 100. Beyond this particular receptor, the publication reports: In healthy vaccine recipients, vaccine-induced clones were almost all SARS-CoV-2 mono-reactive, with only 1 of 255 cross-reactive with common cold coronaviruses. Limitations of the study were the small number of convalescent patients and the absence of early post-infection timepoints. Clones induced by infection and clones induced by vaccination both contracted markedly at late timepoints after vaccination, which fits with T cell responses waning over time.

CDR1 and CDR2 (SEHNR, FQNEAQ) derive from the germline V gene (reference sequence). The junction shows trimming of 2 bases on V and 4 bases on J, plus 5 bases between the germline ends. The CDR3 sequence holds 12 residues, the cysteine and phenylalanine included. This entry keeps only the CDR3 DNA: 36 bases, framed from base 1. The source was CD4+ T cells from PBMCs cultured without peptide, collected after COVID-19 vaccination. This receptor was identified in a human donor who received a COVID-19 vaccine. The chain joins TRBV7-9 to TRBJ1-2, with the D gene not clear enough to name. The nucleotide sequence reads TGTGCCAGCAGCTTATGGGGCTATGGCTACACCTTC. The translation is CASSLWGYGYTF. With the portions outside the CDR3 filled from the reference TRBV7-9 and TRBJ1-2 genes, the complete variable region becomes DTGVSQNPRHKITKRGQNVTFRCDPISEHNRLYWYRQTLGQGPEFLTYFQNEAQLEKSRLLSDRFSAERPKGSFSTLEIQRTEQGDSAMYLCASSLWGYGYTFGSGTRLTVV.